The 23 T cell receptor beta chains below come from one sample, sequenced in a study of CD8 T cells in Susac syndrome. Reverse transcription used roughly 0.5 to 1 ug RNA and random hexamers. In TCRdb, the immunoSEQ multiplex PCR reads were re-called with MiXCR into one record per CDR3 protein. Seen here are about 100,000 distinct CDR3 sequences, 95% observed once, and the top ten hold more than 0.3%. Sequences were obtained from CD8+ T cells from PBMCs. These receptors were collected from a human donor with Susac syndrome.

CDR3 in DNA: TGTGCCAGCAGCTTGGGTAGAGAGTCCTGGGAAGATACGCAGTATTTT. Its translation: CASSLGRESWEDTQYF. This rearrangement joins TRBV7-9 to TRBJ2-3; no definite D call. V lost 3 bases and J lost 5, with 18 bases in between. The CDR3 has 16 amino acids. Germline V gives CDR1 SEHNR, CDR2 FQNEAQ (reference sequence).

The rearrangement links TRBV13 to TRBJ2-2; D gene ambiguous. CDR3 size: 14 residues. In germline, CDR1 is PRHDT, CDR2 FYEKMQ (reference sequence). The ends were cut back, 5 bases at V and 0 bases at J, with 7 bases in the middle. This CDR3 reads CASSTDPNTGELFF. The DNA for the CDR3 is TGTGCCAGCAGCACGGACCCGAACACCGGGGAGCTGTTTTTT.

The V and J genes are TRBV2 and TRBJ2-3, with D unclear. The V end was cut by 6 bases, the J end by 4 bases, with 17 bases between. The CDR3 has 15 residues. CDR1 is SNHLY, CDR2 FYNNEI, per germline. The CDR3 DNA is TGTGCCAGCAGGGGAATGGTTCACGGCTCAGATACGCAGTATTTT. It codes for CASRGMVHGSDTQYF.

The genes are TRBV29-1 and TRBJ1-1, with D uncertain. Germline assignment: CDR1 SQVTM and CDR2 ANQGSEA. The CDR3 covers 13 residues. The ends were cut back, 5 bases at V and 1 base at J, with 11 bases in the middle. CDR3: CSVRIGANTEAFF. CDR3 coding DNA: TGCAGCGTTCGTATTGGAGCGAACACTGAAGCTTTCTTT. The full variable domain, its missing parts supplied by reference TRBV29-1 and TRBJ1-1, is SAVISQKPSRDICQRGTSLTIQCQVDSQVTMMFWYRQQPGQSLTLIATANQGSEATYESGFVIDKFPISRPNLTFSTLTVSNMSPEDSSIYLCSVRIGANTEAFFGQGTRLTVV.

J is TRBJ2-3 and V is TRBV27, with TRBD2 matching 12 bases. The V and J ends lost 5 bases and 2 bases, in that order; junction bases with no gene match: 5. Germline-derived CDR1 and CDR2 are MNHEY and SMNVEV (reference sequence). This CDR3 is built from 16 residues. In nucleotides, the CDR3 is TGTGCCAGCAGTATAACTAGCGGGGGGTACACAGATACGCAGTATTTT. This sequence encodes CASSITSGGYTDTQYF.

V usage is TRBV3-1 and J usage is TRBJ2-7; 13 nucleotides agree with TRBD2. Germline V gene sequence: CDR1 LGHDT, CDR2 YNNKEL (reference sequence). The CDR3 is 17 amino acids. Unmatched junction bases numbered 10, after V lost 2 bases and J lost 6 bases. This CDR3 reads CASSQRITGLAGTEQYF. As DNA, the CDR3 is TGTGCCAGCAGCCAAAGAATCACGGGACTAGCGGGGACCGAGCAGTACTTC.

The chain combines TRBV3-1 with TRBJ2-7; 10 nucleotides align to TRBD1. V shed 1 base, J shed 3 bases, and the junction held 12 bases outside the gene matches. There are 18 residues in the CDR3. Germline V gene sequence: CDR1 LGHDT, CDR2 YNNKEL (reference sequence). As DNA, the CDR3 is TGTGCCAGCAGCCAAGTCCCGGGACAGGGGAGGTCCAGCTACGAGCAGTACTTC. Protein sequence: CASSQVPGQGRSSYEQYF.

CDR3 sequence: CASSLSNVWTPTDPYNEQFF. The CDR3 nucleotides read TGTGCCAGCAGCTTAAGTAATGTCTGGACACCGACCGACCCCTACAATGAGCAGTTCTTC. The chain carries TRBV11-1 and TRBJ2-1, with D tentatively TRBD1 (5 bases). V gave up 2 bases and J gave up 2 bases, with 25 bases separating them. The CDR3 sequence is 20 residues long. The germline V gene has CDR1 SGHAT and CDR2 FQDESV (reference sequence).

This sequence joins TRBV27 and TRBJ2-1; the D is unclear. This CDR3 comprises 13 residues. V dropped 6 bases and J dropped 4 bases, with 10 bases sitting between them. The V gene's germline CDR1 is MNHEY and CDR2 SMNVEV (reference sequence). The CDR3 nucleotides are TGTGCCAGCAGACCACACCTATACAATGAGCAGTTCTTC. It yields the protein CASRPHLYNEQFF.

V usage is TRBV27 and J usage is TRBJ1-1; D is uncertain. The V end was cut by 8 bases, the J end by 5 bases, with 9 bases between. The CDR3 runs to 11 residues. Germline CDR1 and CDR2: MNHEY and SMNVEV (reference sequence). This CDR3 reads CASVGLTEAFF. CDR3 DNA: TGTGCCAGCGTAGGGTTGACTGAAGCTTTCTTT.

The chain's CDR3 is CASSSGTGLNQPQHF. The CDR3 DNA follows: TGTGCCAGCAGTTCCGGGACGGGCCTCAATCAGCCCCAGCATTTT. The chain has TRBV12-3 or TRBV12-4 and TRBJ1-5; weak D call: TRBD1 (5 bases). The V end was cut by 4 bases, the J end by 3 bases, with 13 bases between. The CDR3 loop spans 15 amino acids.

In its sample, this clonotype was seen once. The V call is TRBV12-3 or TRBV12-4, the J call TRBJ2-5; a possible D gene is TRBD2 (5 bases). Trimming removed 5 bases at V and 1 base at J, with 11 bases between. The CDR3 extends over 14 amino acids. As DNA, the CDR3 is TGTGCCAGCAGTACTTTCGGGATCCAAGAGACCCAGTACTTC. This codes for CASSTFGIQETQYF.

The count of this clonotype is one. The chain recombines TRBV7-9 with TRBJ2-1, with TRBD2 matching 8 bases. The CDR3 consists of 14 residues. The germline gives CDR1 SEHNR, CDR2 FQNEAQ (reference sequence). J gave up 7 bases and V 5 bases, and 7 bases lay outside the gene matches. CDR3 in DNA: TGTGCCAGCAGCCCCGTCGGGGGGGGGAATGAGCAGTTCTTC. Protein product: CASSPVGGGNEQFF.

The chain uses TRBV6-1 and TRBJ2-4; 7 nucleotides match TRBD1. In germline, CDR1 is MNHNS, CDR2 SASEGT. The CDR3 is 15 residues long. The ends lost 4 bases at V and 0 bases at J; junction bases unmatched: 3. CDR3 residues: CASSGDRQAKNIQYF. CDR3 bases: TGTGCCAGCAGTGGGGACAGACAAGCCAAAAACATTCAGTACTTC.

The chain has TRBV20-1 and TRBJ1-1, with no clear D. Germline CDR1 is DFQATT and CDR2 is SNEGSKA (reference sequence). Trimming took 1 base from V and 2 from J, leaving 8 bases between them. The CDR3 contains 13 residues. The CDR3 reads CSARVAPNTEAFF. The CDR3 bases are TGCAGTGCTAGAGTAGCACCTAACACTGAAGCTTTCTTT.

This clonotype was seen a handful of times. The chain uses TRBV19 and TRBJ1-5; D remains ambiguous. Per the germline V gene, CDR1 is LNHDA and CDR2 is SQIVND (reference sequence). CDR3 length: 12 residues. Trimming cost V 6 bases and J 0 bases, with 3 bases left between them. The CDR3 coding sequence is TGTGCCAGTAGGGGTAGCAATCAGCCCCAGCATTTT. This translates into CASRGSNQPQHF.

V gene TRBV20-1 combines with J gene TRBJ2-7, with 8 bases fitting TRBD1. The CDR3 has 15 amino acids. J was trimmed by 3 bases and V by 0 bases; bases with no gene match: 7. Per germline, CDR1 DFQATT and CDR2 SNEGSKA (reference sequence). In nucleotides, the CDR3 is TGCAGTGCTAGAGAGGGTAGGACAGGGCTCTACGAGCAGTACTTC. Translated, it gives CSAREGRTGLYEQYF.

This clonotype occurred once. The J gene is TRBJ1-4, the V gene TRBV9; 7 nucleotides match TRBD1. Germline V gene lookup returns CDR1 SGDLS and CDR2 YYNGEE. The CDR3 totals 14 residues. J gave up 3 bases and V 2 bases, and 1 base lay outside the gene matches. The CDR3 spells CASSVGTANEKLFF. The CDR3 DNA sequence: TGTGCCAGCAGCGTCGGGACAGCTAATGAAAAACTGTTTTTT.

The rearrangement joins TRBV29-1 to TRBJ2-1; 8 bases are a match to TRBD1. Germline assignment: CDR1 SQVTM and CDR2 ANQGSEA. Unmatched junction bases numbered 10, after V lost 7 bases and J lost 5 bases. The CDR3 consists of 14 residues. The CDR3 loop reads CSGYPGQDDNEQFF. The CDR3 DNA follows: TGCAGCGGTTACCCGGGACAGGATGACAATGAGCAGTTCTTC.

This clonotype was observed once. This sequence joins TRBV5-1 and TRBJ1-1; D gene uncertain. Germline lookup yields CDR1 SGHRS and CDR2 YFSETQ. CDR3 length: 13 residues. Trimming removed 5 bases at V and 7 bases at J, with 15 bases between. The CDR3: CASSSDPGGEAFF. The CDR3 nucleotides are TGCGCCAGCAGTTCCGACCCAGGAGGTGAAGCTTTCTTT.

This clonotype has just one count. The rearrangement uses TRBV5-1 and TRBJ2-3; 8 bases fit TRBD1. V was clipped by 1 base and J by 6 bases; unmatched bases: 1. There are 13 residues in the CDR3. Germline V lookup: CDR1 SGHRS, CDR2 YFSETQ. Here the CDR3 reads CASSLRTGDTQYF. The CDR3 DNA reads as TGCGCCAGCAGCTTGAGGACAGGGGATACGCAGTATTTT.

This CDR3 reads CASSLGGGVYEQYF. The CDR3 coding sequence is TGTGCCAGCAGTTTAGGGGGCGGGGTCTACGAGCAGTACTTC. This chain joins TRBV12-3 or TRBV12-4 and TRBJ2-7; D perhaps matches TRBD2 (6 bases). V was cut by 1 base and J by 3 bases, with 10 bases left in between. CDR3 length: 14 amino acids.

The genes are TRBV4-2 and TRBJ2-1; 7 bases agree with TRBD2. Trimming took 1 base from V and 2 from J; bases not matched to a gene: 5. CDR3 size: 16 residues. Germline values: CDR1 LGHNA, CDR2 YNFKEQ. The CDR3 DNA follows: TGTGCCAGCAGCCAAGCACTAGCGCAGACCTACAATGAGCAGTTCTTC. Translated: CASSQALAQTYNEQFF.